What follows is one T cell receptor (beta chain) and its context. Antigen: not known. This sample stems from a study of T cell responses to AZD1222 COVID-19 vaccine. The study, taken as a whole, reports: Targets within unmutated variant regions were reportedly found for nearly half of spike-specific TCRs. Baseline seropositives among AZD1222 recipients totaled only 5 or 6. Researchers took repertoire samples only after the peak T cell response had come. Spike-wide coverage was observed for vaccine-associated CD4 TCRs, with dominant responses at 160-218 and 743-854.

The germline CDR1 and CDR2 sequences are MNHNY and SVGAGI (reference sequence). The CDR3 length is 14 residues. V lost 8 bases, J lost 4 bases, and 17 bases lay in between. Clones were read by immunoSEQ multiplex PCR, and TCRdb kept only the in-frame ones, dropping some. The table has over 80,000 clones, 75% to 90% seen once. Sequenced material: peripheral blood, taken on day 0 of AZD1222 vaccination. This receptor was identified in an adult in good health. The V and J genes are TRBV6-6 and TRBJ2-5, with D perhaps matching TRBD2 (6 bases). The CDR3 sequence: CASLGRERAETQYF. The CDR3 DNA reads TGTGCCAGCCTGGGGCGGGAACGAGCAGAGACCCAGTACTTC.